Presented here are 8 T cell receptor beta chains from one specimen sequenced in a study of T-cell memory formation after mild COVID-19. TCRdb re-derived calls from the 5' RACE reads in MiXCR, one entry per CDR3 protein. Counted here are about 350,000 distinct CDR3 sequences, roughly 19% occurring once; the ten biggest clones make up 21%. The sample taken for sequencing was PBMCs or a T cell subset sorted from them (not recorded which). These receptor sequences come from a young man who had mild COVID-19 (a few samples of this study predate the infection). Cell type and time point are not known.

The V and J genes are TRBV18 and TRBJ2-7, with a possible D match to TRBD1 (6 bases). In germline, CDR1 is KGHSH, CDR2 LQKENI. The ends were cut back, 3 bases at V and 1 base at J, with 13 bases in the middle. This CDR3 spans 15 amino acids. In DNA, the CDR3 is TGTGCCAGCTCACCGAACAAGGGACATTCCTACGAGCAGTACGTC. This translates into CASSPNKGHSYEQYV.

The rearrangement links TRBV15 to TRBJ2-3; D is unresolved. The CDR3 has 15 amino acids. Germline CDR1 reads LNHNV; CDR2 reads YYDKDF (reference sequence). V was cut by 3 bases and J by 2 bases, with 12 bases left in between. The DNA of the CDR3 is TGTGCCACCAGCAGCTTCGACGAAAACACAGATACGCAGTATTTT. This codes for CATSSFDENTDTQYF.

The table lists this clonotype with a few counts. V usage is TRBV20-1 and J usage is TRBJ2-7; no clear D gene. From germline, CDR1 is DFQATT and CDR2 SNEGSKA (reference sequence). V was pared by 3 bases and J by 3 bases, with 6 bases between. The CDR3 has 11 residues. As DNA, the CDR3 is TGCAGTGCTAGTCGATACTACGAGCAGTACGTC. It encodes CSASRYYEQYV.

This clonotype was counted a few times. The chain has TRBV5-4 and TRBJ1-4; D is unresolved. The V gene lost 4 bases and the J gene lost 7 bases, with 11 bases spanning the gap. Germline V CDR1 and CDR2: SGHNT, YYREEE (reference sequence). CDR3 length: 13 amino acids. The CDR3 nucleotides read TGTGCCAGCAGCCTGGCCCTGGGTGAAAAACTGTTTTTT. Protein sequence: CASSLALGEKLFF.

The chain has TRBV5-1 and TRBJ2-7, with 7 bases aligning to TRBD2. Germline assignment: CDR1 SGHRS and CDR2 YFSETQ. After removal of 4 bases from V and 7 bases from J, the junction contained 14 bases not matched to a gene. The CDR3 runs 15 residues. The CDR3 nucleotides are TGCGCCAGCAGCCTTGGGGAGGGTGTACCGGTAGAGCAGTACTTC. Encoded protein: CASSLGEGVPVEQYF.

This chain links TRBV28 with TRBJ1-1; 9 bases line up with TRBD1. In germline, CDR1 is MDHEN, CDR2 SYDVKM. The trim removed 9 bases at V and 2 bases at J, leaving 4 bases unmatched. The CDR3 extends over 13 amino acids. The CDR3 nucleotides are TGTGCCAGTTTGACAGGGGGAAACACTGAAGCTTTCTTT. Translating gives CASLTGGNTEAFF.

This clonotype was seen only a few times. The chain is built from TRBV4-1 and TRBJ2-6; no clear D gene. The ends were cut back, 3 bases at V and 0 bases at J, with 18 bases in the middle. In germline, CDR1 is MGHRA, CDR2 YSYEKL. The CDR3 loop spans 19 amino acids. As DNA, the CDR3 is TGCGCCAGCAGCCACCTTACTCTACGACTCCGCTCTGGGGCCAACGTCCTGACTTTC. This translates into CASSHLTLRLRSGANVLTF.

The chain recombines TRBV7-2 with TRBJ2-3; D remains ambiguous. The CDR3 loop spans 13 amino acids. V lost 1 base, J lost 5 bases, and 7 bases lay in between. The germline gives CDR1 SGHTA, CDR2 FQGNSA. The CDR3 coding sequence is TGTGCCAGCAGCTTAGAAGTAGGAGATACGCAGTATTTT. This translates into CASSLEVGDTQYF.